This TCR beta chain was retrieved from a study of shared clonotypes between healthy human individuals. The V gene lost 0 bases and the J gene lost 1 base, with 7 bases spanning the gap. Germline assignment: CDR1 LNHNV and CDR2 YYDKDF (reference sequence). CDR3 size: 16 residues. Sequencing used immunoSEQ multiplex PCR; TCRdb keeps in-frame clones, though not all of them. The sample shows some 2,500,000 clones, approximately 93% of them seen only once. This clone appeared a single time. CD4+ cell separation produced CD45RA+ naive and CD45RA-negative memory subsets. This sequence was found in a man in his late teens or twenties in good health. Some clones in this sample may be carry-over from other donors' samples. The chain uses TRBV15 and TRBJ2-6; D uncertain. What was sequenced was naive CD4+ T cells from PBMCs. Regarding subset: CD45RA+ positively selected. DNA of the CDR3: TGTGCCACCAGCAGAGATTCGGCTTCTGGGGCCAACGTCCTGACTTTC. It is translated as CATSRDSASGANVLTF.